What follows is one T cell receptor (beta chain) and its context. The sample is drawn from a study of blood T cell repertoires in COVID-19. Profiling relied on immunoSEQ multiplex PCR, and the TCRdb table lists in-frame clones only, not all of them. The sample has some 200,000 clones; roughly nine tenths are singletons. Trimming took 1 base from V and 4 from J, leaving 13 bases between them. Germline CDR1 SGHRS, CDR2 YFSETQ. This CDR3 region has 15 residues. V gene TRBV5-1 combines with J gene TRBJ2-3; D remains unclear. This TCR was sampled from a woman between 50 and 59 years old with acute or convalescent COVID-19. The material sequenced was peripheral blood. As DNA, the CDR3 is TGCGCCAGCAGCTTGAGGCCGGGTAGAGCAGATACGCAGTATTTT. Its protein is CASSLRPGRADTQYF.